These 30 T cell receptor beta chains originate from one sample sequenced in a study of T-cell memory formation after mild COVID-19. From the 5' RACE reads, TCRdb called clonotypes with MiXCR, one entry per CDR3 protein. The repertoire holds 58,000 or so distinct CDR3 sequences, with roughly 26% as singletons. The source material was PBMCs or a T cell subset sorted from them (not recorded which). All receptors derive from a man between 18 and 29 years old who had mild COVID-19 (a few samples of this study predate the infection). Cell type and time point are not known.

The chain uses TRBV19 and TRBJ1-1; 7 bases are a match to TRBD1. J lost 7 bases, V lost 4 bases, and 6 bases had no gene match. CDR1 is LNHDA and CDR2 is SQIVND in the germline V gene (reference sequence). The CDR3 extends over 13 amino acids. CDR3 in DNA: TGTGCCAGTAGTACCACAGGGGATGGTGAAGCTTTCTTT. Translated, it gives CASSTTGDGEAFF. The entire variable domain, with the rest obtained from reference TRBV19 and TRBJ1-1, is as follows: DGGITQSPKYLFRKEGQNVTLSCEQNLNHDAMYWYRQDPGQGLRLIYYSQIVNDFQKGDIAEGYSVSREKKESFPLTVTSAQKNPTAFYLCASSTTGDGEAFFGQGTRLTVV.

This clonotype was detected a few times. V and J are TRBV19 and TRBJ2-1; 9 positions agree with TRBD1. Germline V gives CDR1 LNHDA, CDR2 SQIVND (reference sequence). Trimming removed 5 bases from V and 4 bases from J; junction bases left unmatched: 6. The CDR3 has 15 residues. The CDR3 DNA reads TGTGCCAGTAGTCCCACAGGGGGCTATTACAATGAGCAGTTCTTC. Its translation is CASSPTGGYYNEQFF.

The chain links TRBV18 to TRBJ2-1; TRBD1 matches 10 bases. This CDR3 spans 16 amino acids. Germline CDR1 and CDR2: KGHSH and LQKENI. V lost 5 bases and J lost 2; bases outside the gene matches: 6. The CDR3 bases are TGTGCCAGCTCAGGCCGGGACAGGGGTACCTACAATGAGCAGTTCTTC. Its translation is CASSGRDRGTYNEQFF.

The chain uses TRBV19 and TRBJ1-5, with D possibly being TRBD1 (6 bases). The germline CDR1 and CDR2 sequences are LNHDA and SQIVND (reference sequence). V was trimmed by 2 bases and J by 9 bases, leaving 14 bases between them. The CDR3 spans 14 residues. CDR3 sequence (DNA): TGTGCCAGTAGTATACAGGGGCGTGATCGGCCCCAGCATTTT. The encoded protein is CASSIQGRDRPQHF.

This clonotype was seen only a few times. The chain is built from TRBV7-2 and TRBJ2-5; D gene ambiguous. CDR1 is SGHTA and CDR2 is FQGNSA in the germline V gene. The CDR3 extends over 12 amino acids. Trimming removed 5 bases at V and 4 bases at J, with 8 bases between. The CDR3 DNA is TGTGCCAGCAGCGGCAGTGCAGAGACCCAGTACTTC. It specifies CASSGSAETQYF.

The genes are TRBV3-1 and TRBJ1-2; D ambiguous. Germline CDR1 reads LGHDT; CDR2 reads YNNKEL (reference sequence). This CDR3 is built from 16 residues. Between the trimmed V and J ends, which lost 3 bases and 4 bases, there was a span of 18 bases. The CDR3 here is CASSQPGTRRAYGYTF. The CDR3 region has the DNA TGTGCCAGCAGCCAGCCCGGAACCCGCCGAGCCTATGGCTACACCTTC.

This chain uses TRBV2 with TRBJ2-7; no definite D call. The length of the CDR3 is 14 residues. Germline CDR1 SNHLY, CDR2 FYNNEI. V was trimmed by 6 bases and J by 5 bases, leaving 17 bases between them. The CDR3 coding sequence is TGTGCCAGCAGCCCAAGTGGGCTATCCAACGAGCAGTACTTC. As protein: CASSPSGLSNEQYF.

This clonotype was observed a few times. V is TRBV4-2 and J is TRBJ1-3, with TRBD1 matching 9 bases. J was trimmed by 3 bases and V by 1 base; bases with no gene match: 1. Per the germline V gene, CDR1 is LGHNA and CDR2 is YNFKEQ. This CDR3 has 15 residues. CDR3 amino acids: CASSQGTGVGNTIYF. The CDR3 bases are TGTGCCAGCAGCCAAGGGACAGGGGTTGGAAACACCATATATTTT.

There are a few counts of this clonotype. The V gene is TRBV9, the J gene TRBJ2-7; a weak D match, TRBD2 (5 bases). The CDR3 is 15 amino acids. Trimming took 3 bases from V and 1 from J, leaving 14 bases between them. The germline V gene encodes CDR1 SGDLS and CDR2 YYNGEE. The CDR3 loop reads CASSAGGGPSYEQYF. CDR3 coding DNA: TGTGCCAGCAGCGCCGGAGGCGGGCCATCCTACGAGCAGTACTTC.

This chain links TRBV4-1 with TRBJ2-1, with D possibly being TRBD2 (6 bases). The CDR3 sequence is 15 residues long. Germline V CDR1 and CDR2: MGHRA, YSYEKL. Trimming left V 2 bases short and J 4 bases short, with 12 bases between. DNA of the CDR3: TGCGCCAGCAGCCAATTCGAGACTAGTTACAATGAGCAGTTCTTC. Translation: CASSQFETSYNEQFF.

This clonotype was detected a few times. The genes are TRBV7-8 and TRBJ2-5; maybe TRBD2 (5 bases). This CDR3 comprises 14 residues. Germline V gives CDR1 SGHVS, CDR2 FQNEAQ. Trimming stripped 4 bases from V and 3 bases from J, with 12 bases between. This CDR3 reads CASSSVDSEETQYF. DNA for the CDR3: TGTGCCAGCAGCTCTGTGGACTCAGAAGAGACCCAGTACTTC.

This clonotype was counted between two and nine times. This sequence joins TRBV18 and TRBJ2-1; D possibly corresponds to TRBD2 (5 bases). Germline values: CDR1 KGHSH, CDR2 LQKENI. V was clipped by 2 bases and J by 7 bases, with 15 bases between them. This CDR3 has 15 residues. The CDR3 reads CASSPVDGVYNEQFF. The DNA of the CDR3 is TGTGCCAGCTCACCAGTCGACGGGGTCTATAATGAGCAGTTCTTC.

The genes are TRBV28 and TRBJ1-1; no clear D. Germline-derived CDR1 and CDR2 are MDHEN and SYDVKM. Trimming left V 6 bases short and J 1 base short, with 15 bases between. The CDR3 is 15 amino acids. The DNA of the CDR3 is TGTGCCAGCAGCCTAGAATCTCTGGGGAACACTGAAGCTTTCTTT. Protein: CASSLESLGNTEAFF. The full variable domain, in which reference TRBV28 and TRBJ1-1 provide the parts outside the CDR3, is DVKVTQSSRYLVKRTGEKVFLECVQDMDHENMFWYRQDPGLGLRLIYFSYDVKMKEKGDIPEGYSVSREKKERFSLILESASTNQTSMYLCASSLESLGNTEAFFGQGTRLTVV.

There are many counts of this clonotype. For the CDR3, the DNA is TGTGCCAGCAGTTTGCCACAGGGGGCTCGGACCCAGTACTTC. Protein: CASSLPQGARTQYF. The genes are TRBV12-3 or TRBV12-4 and TRBJ2-5, with 9 positions matching TRBD1. With 3 bases clipped from V and 7 bases from J, the junction kept 6 bases outside the gene matches. This CDR3 has 14 amino acids.

V is TRBV28 and J is TRBJ1-2, with D possibly TRBD1 on 6 matching bases. CDR1 and CDR2 (germline): MDHEN, SYDVKM. CDR3 size: 15 residues. V was shortened by 3 bases and J by 4 bases, with 15 bases between the two germline ends. Here the CDR3 DNA reads TGTGCCAGCAGTTTCCTTGAAACAGGGTCCTATGGCTACACCTTC. Amino acids: CASSFLETGSYGYTF.

The rearrangement uses TRBV2 and TRBJ2-3; D unresolved. V lost 2 bases and J lost 2, with 11 bases in between. This CDR3 has 15 residues. Germline CDR1 and CDR2: SNHLY and FYNNEI. The CDR3 loop is CASSEWVSTTDTQYF. CDR3 DNA sequence: TGTGCCAGCAGTGAATGGGTCTCCACCACAGATACGCAGTATTTT.

The rearrangement links TRBV20-1 to TRBJ1-6; 12 bases fit TRBD1. Germline V CDR1 and CDR2: DFQATT, SNEGSKA (reference sequence). Trimming took 1 base from V and 10 from J; bases not matched to a gene: 2. This CDR3 has 14 amino acids. This chain's CDR3 is CSARGGQGASPLHF. The CDR3 nucleotides read TGCAGTGCTAGAGGGGGACAGGGGGCCTCACCCCTCCACTTT.

This clonotype was detected a few times. V gene TRBV4-1 combines with J gene TRBJ2-7, with D possibly called TRBD1 or TRBD2 (5 bases each). Germline lookup yields CDR1 MGHRA and CDR2 YSYEKL. CDR3 length equals 17 residues. V was shortened by 2 bases and J by 4 bases, with 21 bases between the two germline ends. CDR3 sequence: CASSQPTGTHVHYEQYF. CDR3 nucleotides: TGCGCCAGCAGCCAACCTACCGGGACCCATGTGCATTACGAGCAGTACTTC.

V and J are TRBV27 and TRBJ2-1; D unresolved. This CDR3 is built from 9 residues. Looked up from germline, CDR1 is MNHEY and CDR2 is SMNVEV (reference sequence). The V end was cut by 7 bases, the J end by 10 bases, with 5 bases between. The DNA for the CDR3 is TGTGCCAGCATCTGGGAGCAGTTCTTC. Translation: CASIWEQFF.

In this sample, this clonotype turned up a few times. V usage is TRBV7-6 and J usage is TRBJ1-2; 11 bases are a match to TRBD1. V was clipped by 2 bases and J by 6 bases; unmatched bases: 17. The CDR3 loop spans 19 amino acids. Germline loops: CDR1 SGHVS, CDR2 FNYEAQ. This CDR3 is CASSLNAGTGGRGEDGYTF. The CDR3 region has the DNA TGTGCCAGCAGCTTAAACGCCGGGACAGGGGGGCGAGGGGAGGATGGCTACACCTTC. The full variable domain, with the rest looked up from reference TRBV7-6 and TRBJ1-2, is GAGVSQSPRYKVTKRGQDVALRCDPISGHVSLYWYRQALGQGPEFLTYFNYEAQQDKSGLPNDRFSAERPEGSISTLTIQRTEQRDSAMYRCASSLNAGTGGRGEDGYTFGSGTRLTVV.

This clonotype was counted a few times. The chain recombines TRBV7-9 with TRBJ2-2; D gene ambiguous. The ends were cut back, 5 bases at V and 7 bases at J, with 5 bases in the middle. This CDR3 is 11 amino acids long. The germline CDR1 and CDR2 sequences are SEHNR and FQNEAQ (reference sequence). The CDR3 DNA reads as TGTGCCAGCAGCCCGATCGGGGAGCTGTTTTTT. Translation: CASSPIGELFF. The entire variable domain, with the rest obtained from reference TRBV7-9 and TRBJ2-2, is as follows: DTGVSQNPRHKITKRGQNVTFRCDPISEHNRLYWYRQTLGQGPEFLTYFQNEAQLEKSRLLSDRFSAERPKGSFSTLEIQRTEQGDSAMYLCASSPIGELFFGEGSRLTVL.

This chain uses TRBV5-6 with TRBJ2-7, with TRBD1 as a possible D gene (5 bases). V was cut by 1 base and J by 2 bases, with 10 bases left in between. This CDR3 spans 14 amino acids. The germline V gene encodes CDR1 SGHDT and CDR2 YYEEEE. CDR3 coding DNA: TGTGCCAGCAGCTTGTACCCAGGGACCTACGAGCAGTACTTC. Translating gives CASSLYPGTYEQYF.

The gene calls are TRBV5-1 and TRBJ2-1; 9 bases line up with TRBD1. Germline trimming cut 0 bases from V and 0 bases from J; bases unmatched to any gene: 4. Germline CDR1 reads SGHRS; CDR2 reads YFSETQ. The CDR3 is 17 residues long. The CDR3, as DNA: TGCGCCAGCAGCTTGGACAGGGGGCATAGCTCCTACAATGAGCAGTTCTTC. Amino acid sequence: CASSLDRGHSSYNEQFF.

The chain links TRBV7-9 to TRBJ2-2; tentative D call: TRBD2 (5 bases). Trimming pared 3 bases from V and 11 bases from J, leaving 10 bases between. The CDR3 contains 12 residues. Germline V CDR1 and CDR2: SEHNR, FQNEAQ (reference sequence). CDR3 DNA sequence: TGTGCCAGCAGCTTTCGGGAAGGAGAGCTGTTTTTT. It encodes CASSFREGELFF.

A few counts support this clonotype. V is TRBV10-1 and J is TRBJ2-3, with 8 bases lining up with TRBD1. The CDR3 covers 12 residues. Trimming removed 3 bases from V and 15 bases from J; junction bases left unmatched: 8. Looked up from germline, CDR1 is WNHNN and CDR2 is SYGVQD (reference sequence). The CDR3 bases are TGCGCCAGCAGTGAAGGCCAGGGGGCAGGTTATTTT. This codes for CASSEGQGAGYF.

This rearrangement joins TRBV29-1 to TRBJ1-2, with a tentative D call TRBD1 (6 bases). V lost 6 bases and J 1 base, leaving 18 bases between the germline ends. The CDR3 contains 15 residues. Germline V gene data show CDR1 as SQVTM and CDR2 as ANQGSEA. CDR3 bases: TGCAGCGTCGGGGGGACTGGACAGCGTAACTATGGCTACACCTTC. Translating it yields CSVGGTGQRNYGYTF. Drawing the rest from reference TRBV29-1 and TRBJ1-2, the complete variable domain is SAVISQKPSRDICQRGTSLTIQCQVDSQVTMMFWYRQQPGQSLTLIATANQGSEATYESGFVIDKFPISRPNLTFSTLTVSNMSPEDSSIYLCSVGGTGQRNYGYTFGSGTRLTVV.

This clonotype was counted only a few times. The chain has TRBV4-1 and TRBJ2-3; maybe TRBD1 (5 bases). This CDR3 spans 15 amino acids. The germline CDR1 and CDR2 sequences are MGHRA and YSYEKL. The V end was cut by 0 bases, the J end by 0 bases, with 7 bases between. This CDR3 is CASSQEGASTDTQYF. In nucleotides, the CDR3 is TGCGCCAGCAGCCAAGAAGGGGCTAGCACAGATACGCAGTATTTT.

V usage is TRBV11-2 and J usage is TRBJ2-3; D is unresolved. Germline V lookup: CDR1 SGHAT, CDR2 FQNNGV. This CDR3 is built from 15 residues. V dropped 5 bases and J dropped 0 bases, with 12 bases sitting between them. Here the CDR3 reads CASSPTAMSTDTQYF. DNA for the CDR3: TGTGCCAGCAGCCCTACGGCCATGAGCACAGATACGCAGTATTTT.

This clonotype was found many times. This chain connects TRBV7-2 to TRBJ2-2; the D is unclear. CDR1 is SGHTA, CDR2 FQGNSA, per germline. V lost 4 bases and J lost 6, with 15 bases in between. This CDR3 is 15 amino acids long. CDR3 bases: TGTGCCAGCAGCTCTCTCCCAGGAACCGCCGGGGAGCTGTTTTTT. It translates to CASSSLPGTAGELFF.

The chain links TRBV7-9 to TRBJ2-3, with D uncertain. V lost 8 bases to trimming and J lost 1 base, with 7 bases between them. The V gene's germline CDR1 is SEHNR and CDR2 FQNEAQ (reference sequence). This CDR3 spans 12 amino acids. The CDR3 protein is CASVRRTDTQYF. The CDR3 region has the DNA TGTGCCAGCGTCAGACGCACAGATACGCAGTATTTT.